Shown below are 3 T cell receptor beta chains from a single sample sequenced in a study of beta chain features in type 1 diabetes. Expressed TCRB transcripts were sequenced because the isolated RNA had all been reverse transcribed beforehand. Sequenced by immunoSEQ multiplex PCR; TCRdb stores in-frame clones only, minus some. This sample has 200,000 to 300,000 clones, with roughly 13% found just once. Regarding the study as a whole: All four CD4+ subsets of Type 1 diabetes patients contained TCRB CDR3s that were moderately but significantly shorter.

The antigens for these receptors are not known. The specimen was naive CD4+ T cells from blood. These receptors were taken from a man younger than 45 with type 1 diabetes.

The count of this clone is one. The chain recombines TRBV11-3 with TRBJ2-5; 11 bases agree with TRBD2. Germline trimming cut 5 bases from V and 1 base from J; bases unmatched to any gene: 3. CDR1 and CDR2 (germline): SGHNT, YENEEA. CDR3 length: 15 amino acids. The CDR3 sequence: CASSPGLAVQETQYF. The DNA for the CDR3 is TGTGCCAGCAGCCCGGGACTAGCGGTCCAAGAGACCCAGTACTTC.

V is TRBV29-1 and J is TRBJ2-7; 10 positions match TRBD2. V gave up 6 bases and J gave up 2 bases; unmatched junction bases: 13. CDR3 length: 16 amino acids. From germline, CDR1 is SQVTM and CDR2 ANQGSEA. The chain's CDR3 is CSVFTWASGGAYEQYF. CDR3 in DNA: TGCAGCGTCTTTACCTGGGCTAGCGGGGGTGCCTACGAGCAGTACTTC.

The genes are TRBV6-5 and TRBJ1-1; 9 bases fit TRBD1. This CDR3 has 12 amino acids. Looked up from germline, CDR1 is MNHEY and CDR2 is SVGAGI. Trimming took 6 bases from V and 9 from J; bases not matched to a gene: 5. The CDR3 spells CASSRDRAQAFF. The CDR3 coding sequence is TGTGCCAGCAGCCGGGACAGGGCCCAAGCTTTCTTT.